This T cell receptor beta chain was recorded in a study of shared clonotypes between healthy human individuals. As concerns this clone: This sample also contains other DNA sequences that code for the same CDR3.

The material for each subset, its genomic DNA, was split evenly across several immunoSEQ plates. Here immunoSEQ multiplex PCR was the method, and the copy in TCRdb shows in-frame clones only, minus some. The sample lists around 2,000,000 clones, approximately 94% occurring once. Germline values: CDR1 SGHAT, CDR2 FQNNGV. CDR3 length: 11 residues. Trimming shortened V by 5 bases and J by 4 bases, and 6 bases separated the two germline ends. Naive CD8 populations comprised CD45RO-negative cells positively selected for CCR7, excluding terminally differentiated effector memory CD45RA+ cells. The receptor was isolated from a man aged 18 to 35 in good health. Some clones in this sample may be carry-over from other donors' samples. Material: naive CD8+ T cells from PBMCs. The V call is TRBV11-2, the J call TRBJ2-7; no clear D gene. CDR3 protein: CASSRKYEQYF. In DNA, the CDR3 is TGTGCCAGCAGCCGCAAATACGAGCAGTACTTC. Drawing the rest from reference TRBV11-2 and TRBJ2-7, the complete variable domain is EAGVAQSPRYKIIEKRQSVAFWCNPISGHATLYWYQQILGQGPKLLIQFQNNGVVDDSQLPKDRFSAERLKGVDSTLKIQPAKLEDSAVYLCASSRKYEQYFGPGTRLTVT.